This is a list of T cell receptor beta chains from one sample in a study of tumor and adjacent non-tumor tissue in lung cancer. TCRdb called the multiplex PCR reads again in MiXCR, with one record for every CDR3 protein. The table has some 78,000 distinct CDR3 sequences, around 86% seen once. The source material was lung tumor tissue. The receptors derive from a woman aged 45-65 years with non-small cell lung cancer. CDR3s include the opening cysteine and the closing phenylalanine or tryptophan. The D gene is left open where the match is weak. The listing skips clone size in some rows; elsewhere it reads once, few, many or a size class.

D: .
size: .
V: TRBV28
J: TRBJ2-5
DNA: TGCGCCAGCAGTCGCCAAAGATACCAAGAGACGCAGTACTTC
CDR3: CASSRQRYQETQYF

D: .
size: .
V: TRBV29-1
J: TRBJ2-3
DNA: TGCGGCGTCCGAGGGCATGGCACATATACGCAGTATTTT
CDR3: CGVRGHGTYTQYF

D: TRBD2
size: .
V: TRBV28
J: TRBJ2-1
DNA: TGTGCCCGCAGTTCACTGGGACTAGCAAACGATGAGCAGTTCTTC
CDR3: CARSSLGLANDEQFF

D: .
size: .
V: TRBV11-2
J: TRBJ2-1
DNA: TGTGCCAGCAGCCTAATGGACGGGAATGAGCAATACTTC
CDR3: CASSLMDGNEQYF

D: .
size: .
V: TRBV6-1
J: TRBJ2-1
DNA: TGTGCCAGCGAGATCCTAACAGGGTCCTTTGTGGATGAGCAGTCCTTC
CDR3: CASEILTGSFVDEQSF

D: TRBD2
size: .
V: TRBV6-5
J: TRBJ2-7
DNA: TGTGTCAGCAGGCGGACTAGCAGGAGTTACGAGCAGTACTTC
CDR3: CVSRRTSRSYEQYF

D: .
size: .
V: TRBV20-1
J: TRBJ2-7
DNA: TGCAGTGGGGTAGGAGAGGGCAAAAGTGAGCAGTACTTC
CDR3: CSGVGEGKSEQYF

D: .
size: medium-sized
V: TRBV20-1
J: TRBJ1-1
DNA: TGCGGTCATACAGGGAACACTGAAGCTTTCTTT
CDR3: CGHTGNTEAFF

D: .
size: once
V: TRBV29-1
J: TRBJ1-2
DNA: TGCAGCGTTGAAGTAGGATGGGCCCCCGGTGGCTACACCTTC
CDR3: CSVEVGWAPGGYTF

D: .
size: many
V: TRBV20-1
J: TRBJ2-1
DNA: TGCAGTGCACGGGCGGGTAATCGACCCCACAATGAGCAGTTCTTC
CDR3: CSARAGNRPHNEQFF

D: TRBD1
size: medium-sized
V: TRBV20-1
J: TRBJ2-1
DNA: TGCAGTGCTAGAGTTACGGGACAGGGGGAAAATGAGCAGTTCTTC
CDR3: CSARVTGQGENEQFF

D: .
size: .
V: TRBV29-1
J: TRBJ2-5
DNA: TGCAGTGTTGCTGGGGCCTCTTTAGGTGAGACCCAGTACTTC
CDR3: CSVAGASLGETQYF

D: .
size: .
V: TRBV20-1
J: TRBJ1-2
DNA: TGCAGTGCTAGTTTATCGGACTATTGGTACACCTTC
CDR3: CSASLSDYWYTF

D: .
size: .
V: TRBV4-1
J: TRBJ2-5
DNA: TGCGCCAGCAGCCAAGTCAAGAGGAACAGCCAAGAGACACAGTACTTC
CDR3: CASSQVKRNSQETQYF

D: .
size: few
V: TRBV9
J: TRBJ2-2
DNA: TGTGCCAGCAGCGTAGGACCGGGGAACACCGGGGAGCTGTTTTTT
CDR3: CASSVGPGNTGELFF

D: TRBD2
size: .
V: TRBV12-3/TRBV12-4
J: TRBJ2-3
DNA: TGTGCCAGCAGTTTCCCTACCCTTAGCGGGAGGATGGGAAATACGCAGTATTTT
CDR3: CASSFPTLSGRMGNTQYF

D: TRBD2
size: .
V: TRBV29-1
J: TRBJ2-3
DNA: TGCAGCGTGAATCGGACTAGCGGGGCCACAGATACGCATTATTTT
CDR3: CSVNRTSGATDTHYF

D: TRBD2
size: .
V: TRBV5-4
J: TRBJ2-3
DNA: TGTGTCAGCAGCACTAAGCGGGAGTCCCAAGATATGCAGTATTTT
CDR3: CVSSTKRESQDMQYF

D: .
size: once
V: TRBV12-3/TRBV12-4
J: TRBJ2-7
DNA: TGTACCAGCAGTCGAGACTACGAGTACTTC
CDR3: CTSSRDYEYF

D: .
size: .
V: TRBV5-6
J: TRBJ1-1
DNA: TGTGCCAGCAGCGCTGAGGGACCTAAGAACACTGAAGCTTTCTTT
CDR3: CASSAEGPKNTEAFF

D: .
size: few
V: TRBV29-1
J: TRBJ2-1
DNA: TGCAGCGTTGAGGATACCACGTACAATGAGCAGTTCTTC
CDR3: CSVEDTTYNEQFF

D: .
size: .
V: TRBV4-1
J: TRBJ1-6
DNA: TGCGCCAGCAGTCCCCAGGCTACAAAGAATAATTCACCCCTCCACTTT
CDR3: CASSPQATKNNSPLHF

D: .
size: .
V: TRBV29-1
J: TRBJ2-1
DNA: TGCAGCACTAACGCGAGGGGGGAGCAGTTCTTC
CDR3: CSTNARGEQFF

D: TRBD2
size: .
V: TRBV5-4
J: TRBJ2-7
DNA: TGTGCCAGCAGCTACATAACGGGAGGGTTGTCCTACGAGCATTACTTC
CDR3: CASSYITGGLSYEHYF

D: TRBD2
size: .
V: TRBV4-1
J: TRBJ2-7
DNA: TGCGCCAGCAACCCAAGGATCCCGGGACTAGCGGACTTTACCTACGAGCAGCACTTC
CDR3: CASNPRIPGLADFTYEQHF

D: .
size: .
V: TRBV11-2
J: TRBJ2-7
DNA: TGTGCCAGCTGCTTAGTCGCGGGACGCACGAGGCTCTACGTGCAGTACTTC
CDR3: CASCLVAGRTRLYVQYF

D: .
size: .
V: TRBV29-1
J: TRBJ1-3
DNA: TGCAGCGATGCTAGAAAGTCTAGAAACACCATATATTTT
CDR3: CSDARKSRNTIYF

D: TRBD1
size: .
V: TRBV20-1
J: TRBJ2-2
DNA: TGCAGTGCTATATCTGGGACAGGGGCGAACACAGGGGAGCTGTTTTTT
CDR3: CSAISGTGANTGELFF

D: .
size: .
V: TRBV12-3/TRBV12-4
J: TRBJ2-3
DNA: TGTGCCAGCAGGGAACAGAGGGTCACAGATACGCAGTATTTT
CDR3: CASREQRVTDTQYF

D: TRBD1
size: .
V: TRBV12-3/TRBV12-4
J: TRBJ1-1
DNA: TGTGCCAGCAATTTGGACAGGGGAGTGAACACTGAAGCTTTCTTT
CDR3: CASNLDRGVNTEAFF

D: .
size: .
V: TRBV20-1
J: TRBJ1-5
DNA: TGTAGTGCTAGGCAGGGCTGGCAGCCCCAGCATTTT
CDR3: CSARQGWQPQHF

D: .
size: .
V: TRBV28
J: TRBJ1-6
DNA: TGTACCAGCAGTTCGCACGGGGGGCTAGATTCACTCCTCCACTTT
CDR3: CTSSSHGGLDSLLHF

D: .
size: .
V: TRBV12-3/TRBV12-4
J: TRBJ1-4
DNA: TGTGTCAGCAGTTTGATGGGGCAATCTGATGAAAAACTGTTTTTT
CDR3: CVSSLMGQSDEKLFF

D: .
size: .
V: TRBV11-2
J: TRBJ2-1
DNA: TGTGCCAGCAGCTTTATAGCACTAGGAGACAATGAGCAGTTCTTC
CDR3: CASSFIALGDNEQFF